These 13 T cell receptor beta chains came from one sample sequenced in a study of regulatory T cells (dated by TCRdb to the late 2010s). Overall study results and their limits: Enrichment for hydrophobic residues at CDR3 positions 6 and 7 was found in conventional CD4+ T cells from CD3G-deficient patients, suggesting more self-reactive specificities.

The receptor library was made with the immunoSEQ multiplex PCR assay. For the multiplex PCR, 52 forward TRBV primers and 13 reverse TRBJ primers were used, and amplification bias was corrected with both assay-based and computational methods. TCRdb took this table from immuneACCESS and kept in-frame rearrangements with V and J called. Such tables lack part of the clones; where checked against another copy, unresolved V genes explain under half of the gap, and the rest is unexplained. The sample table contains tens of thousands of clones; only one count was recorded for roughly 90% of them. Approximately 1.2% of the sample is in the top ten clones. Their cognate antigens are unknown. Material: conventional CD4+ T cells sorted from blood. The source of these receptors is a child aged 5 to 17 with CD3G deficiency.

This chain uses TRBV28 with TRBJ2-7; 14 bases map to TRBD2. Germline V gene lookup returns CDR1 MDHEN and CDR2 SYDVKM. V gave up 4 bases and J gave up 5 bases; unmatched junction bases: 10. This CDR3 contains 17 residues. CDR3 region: CASSSAGLAGVRHEQYF. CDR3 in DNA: TGTGCCAGCAGTTCGGCGGGACTAGCGGGAGTCCGTCACGAGCAGTACTTC. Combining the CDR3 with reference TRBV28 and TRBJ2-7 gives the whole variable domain DVKVTQSSRYLVKRTGEKVFLECVQDMDHENMFWYRQDPGLGLRLIYFSYDVKMKEKGDIPEGYSVSREKKERFSLILESASTNQTSMYLCASSSAGLAGVRHEQYFGPGTRLTVT.

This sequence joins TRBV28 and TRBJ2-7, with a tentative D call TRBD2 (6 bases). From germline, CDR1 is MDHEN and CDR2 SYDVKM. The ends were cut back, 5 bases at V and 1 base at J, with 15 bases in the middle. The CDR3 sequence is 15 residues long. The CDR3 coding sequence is TGTGCCAGCAGTACTGGCGCGGGGCCTTCCTACGAGCAGTACTTC. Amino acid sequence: CASSTGAGPSYEQYF.

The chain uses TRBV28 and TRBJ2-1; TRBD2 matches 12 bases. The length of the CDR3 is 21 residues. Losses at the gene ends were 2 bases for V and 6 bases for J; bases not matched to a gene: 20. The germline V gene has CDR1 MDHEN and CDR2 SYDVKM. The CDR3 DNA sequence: TGTGCCAGCAGTTTAAGCGGGCTAGCGGGAGGGCCGAGCGGGCTGGGCAATGAGCAGTTCTTC. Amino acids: CASSLSGLAGGPSGLGNEQFF.

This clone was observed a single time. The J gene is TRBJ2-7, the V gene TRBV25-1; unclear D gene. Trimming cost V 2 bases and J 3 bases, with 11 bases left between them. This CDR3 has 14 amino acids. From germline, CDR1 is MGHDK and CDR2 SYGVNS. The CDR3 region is CASSENTVIYEQYF. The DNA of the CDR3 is TGTGCCAGCAGTGAAAATACGGTAATCTACGAGCAGTACTTC.

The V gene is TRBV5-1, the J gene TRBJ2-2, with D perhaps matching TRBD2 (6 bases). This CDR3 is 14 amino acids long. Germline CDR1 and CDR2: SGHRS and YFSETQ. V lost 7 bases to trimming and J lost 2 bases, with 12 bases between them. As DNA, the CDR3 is TGCGCCAGCGGTGCGGGGCTAAACACCGGGGAGCTGTTTTTT. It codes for CASGAGLNTGELFF. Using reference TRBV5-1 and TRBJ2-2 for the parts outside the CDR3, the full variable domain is KAGVTQTPRYLIKTRGQQVTLSCSPISGHRSVSWYQQTPGQGLQFLFEYFSETQRNKGNFPGRFSGRQFSNSRSEMNVSTLELGDSALYLCASGAGLNTGELFFGEGSRLTVL.

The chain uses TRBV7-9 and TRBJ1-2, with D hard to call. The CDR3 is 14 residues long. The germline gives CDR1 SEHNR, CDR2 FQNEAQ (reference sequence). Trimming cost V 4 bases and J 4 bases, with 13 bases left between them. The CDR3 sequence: CASSSEASPYGYTF. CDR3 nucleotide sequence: TGTGCCAGCAGCTCCGAGGCCAGTCCCTATGGCTACACCTTC.

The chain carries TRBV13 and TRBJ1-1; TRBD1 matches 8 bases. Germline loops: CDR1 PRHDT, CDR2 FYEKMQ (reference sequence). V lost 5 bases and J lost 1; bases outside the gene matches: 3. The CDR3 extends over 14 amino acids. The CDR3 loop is CASSRGQGNTEAFF. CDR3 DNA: TGTGCCAGCAGCAGAGGACAGGGGAACACTGAAGCTTTCTTT.

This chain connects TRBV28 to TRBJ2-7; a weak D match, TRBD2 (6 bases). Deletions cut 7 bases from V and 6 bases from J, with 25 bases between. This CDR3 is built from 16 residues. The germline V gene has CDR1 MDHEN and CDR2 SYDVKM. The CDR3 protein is CASNSSPGLIPPEQYF. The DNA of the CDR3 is TGTGCCAGCAACTCTTCCCCGGGACTTATTCCCCCCGAGCAGTACTTC.

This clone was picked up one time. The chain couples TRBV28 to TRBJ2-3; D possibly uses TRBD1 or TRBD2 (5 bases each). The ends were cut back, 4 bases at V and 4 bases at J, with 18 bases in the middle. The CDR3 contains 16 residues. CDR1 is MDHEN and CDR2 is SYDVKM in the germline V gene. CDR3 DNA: TGTGCCAGCAGTTCCATTGGTAGGGGACGGCCAGATACGCAGTATTTT. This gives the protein CASSSIGRGRPDTQYF.

This CDR3 is CASSHGTPDRKAFF. Here the CDR3 DNA reads TGTGCCAGCAGCCACGGGACCCCAGACAGGAAAGCTTTCTTT. V gene TRBV28 combines with J gene TRBJ1-1; D is possibly TRBD1 (6 bases). The CDR3 spans 14 residues. V lost 6 bases, J lost 9 bases, and 20 bases lay in between. Germline loops: CDR1 MDHEN, CDR2 SYDVKM.

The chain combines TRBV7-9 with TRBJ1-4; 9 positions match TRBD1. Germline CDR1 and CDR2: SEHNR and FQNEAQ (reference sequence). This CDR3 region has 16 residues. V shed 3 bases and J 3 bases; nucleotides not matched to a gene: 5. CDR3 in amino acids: CASSLGQGRANEKLFF. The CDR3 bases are TGTGCCAGCAGCTTGGGACAGGGACGTGCTAATGAAAAACTGTTTTTT.

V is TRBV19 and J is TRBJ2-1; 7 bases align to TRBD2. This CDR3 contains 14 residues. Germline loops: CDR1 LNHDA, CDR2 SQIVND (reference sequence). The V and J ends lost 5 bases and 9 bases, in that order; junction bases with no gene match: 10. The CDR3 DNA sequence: TGTGCCAGTAGTCCAACCTGGGGAGGGACTGAGCAGTTCTTC. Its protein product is CASSPTWGGTEQFF. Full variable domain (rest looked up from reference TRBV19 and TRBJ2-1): DGGITQSPKYLFRKEGQNVTLSCEQNLNHDAMYWYRQDPGQGLRLIYYSQIVNDFQKGDIAEGYSVSREKKESFPLTVTSAQKNPTAFYLCASSPTWGGTEQFFGPGTRLTVL.

The CDR3 region has the DNA TGTGCCAGCAGTTTAGGGTCTAGCGGGAGGTGGCATACGCAGTATTTT. This codes for CASSLGSSGRWHTQYF. The chain has TRBV28 and TRBJ2-3; 11 nucleotides line up with TRBD2. V gave up 2 bases and J gave up 7 bases; unmatched junction bases: 8. Germline lookup yields CDR1 MDHEN and CDR2 SYDVKM. The CDR3 totals 16 residues.